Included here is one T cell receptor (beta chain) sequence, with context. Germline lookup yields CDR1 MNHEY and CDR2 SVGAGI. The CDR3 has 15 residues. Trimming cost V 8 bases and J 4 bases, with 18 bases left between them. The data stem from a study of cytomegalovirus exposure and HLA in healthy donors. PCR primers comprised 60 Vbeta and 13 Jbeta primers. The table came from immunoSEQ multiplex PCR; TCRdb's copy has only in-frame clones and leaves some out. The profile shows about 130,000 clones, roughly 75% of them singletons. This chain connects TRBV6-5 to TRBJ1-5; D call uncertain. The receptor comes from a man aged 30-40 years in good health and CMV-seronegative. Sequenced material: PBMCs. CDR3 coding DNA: TGTGCCAGCCTAAGCCCGGGAGCGAGAAATCAGCCCCAGCATTTT. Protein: CASLSPGARNQPQHF.